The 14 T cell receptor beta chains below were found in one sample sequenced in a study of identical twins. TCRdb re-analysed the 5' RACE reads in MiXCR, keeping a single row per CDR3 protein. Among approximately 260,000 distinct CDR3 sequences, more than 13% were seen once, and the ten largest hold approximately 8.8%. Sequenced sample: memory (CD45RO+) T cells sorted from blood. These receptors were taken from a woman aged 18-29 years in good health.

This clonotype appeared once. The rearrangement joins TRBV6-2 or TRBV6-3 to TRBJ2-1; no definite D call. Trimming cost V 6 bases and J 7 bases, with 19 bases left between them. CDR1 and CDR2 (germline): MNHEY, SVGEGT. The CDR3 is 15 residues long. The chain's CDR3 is CASRLANPSPNEQFF. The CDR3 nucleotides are TGTGCCAGCAGACTCGCAAATCCCTCCCCGAATGAGCAGTTCTTC.

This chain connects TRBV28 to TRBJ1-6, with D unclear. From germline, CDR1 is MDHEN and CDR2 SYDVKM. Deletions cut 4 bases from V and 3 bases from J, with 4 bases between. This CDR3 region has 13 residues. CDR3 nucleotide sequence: TGTGCCAGCAGTTGGGTCTATAATTCACCCCTCCACTTT. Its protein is CASSWVYNSPLHF. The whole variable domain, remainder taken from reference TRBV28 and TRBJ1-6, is DVKVTQSSRYLVKRTGEKVFLECVQDMDHENMFWYRQDPGLGLRLIYFSYDVKMKEKGDIPEGYSVSREKKERFSLILESASTNQTSMYLCASSWVYNSPLHFGNGTRLTVT.

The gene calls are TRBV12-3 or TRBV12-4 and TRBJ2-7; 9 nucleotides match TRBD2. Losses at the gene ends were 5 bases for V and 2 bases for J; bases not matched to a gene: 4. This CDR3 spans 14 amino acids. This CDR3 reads CASSKSGRPYEQYF. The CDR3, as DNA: TGTGCCAGCAGTAAGAGCGGGAGGCCCTACGAGCAGTACTTC.

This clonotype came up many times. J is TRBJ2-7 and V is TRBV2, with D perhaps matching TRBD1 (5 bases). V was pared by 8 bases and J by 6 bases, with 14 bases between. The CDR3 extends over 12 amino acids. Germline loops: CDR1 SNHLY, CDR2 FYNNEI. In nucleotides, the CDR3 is TGTGCCAGCGATGGGGCATTTACCGAGCAGTACTTC. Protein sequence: CASDGAFTEQYF.

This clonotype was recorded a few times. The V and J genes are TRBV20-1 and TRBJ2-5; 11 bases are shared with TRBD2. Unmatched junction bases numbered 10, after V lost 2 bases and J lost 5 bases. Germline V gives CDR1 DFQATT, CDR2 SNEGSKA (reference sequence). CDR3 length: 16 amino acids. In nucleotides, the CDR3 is TGCAGTGCTAGAATCGGTGTAGCGGGGGGGCCGGAGACCCAGTACTTC. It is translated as CSARIGVAGGPETQYF.

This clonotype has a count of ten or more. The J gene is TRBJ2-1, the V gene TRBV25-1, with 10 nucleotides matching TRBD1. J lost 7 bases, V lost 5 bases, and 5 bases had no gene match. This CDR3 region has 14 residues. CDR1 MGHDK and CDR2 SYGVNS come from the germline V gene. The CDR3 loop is CASSIGTGANEQFF. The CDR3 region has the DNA TGTGCCAGCAGTATCGGGACAGGGGCTAATGAGCAGTTCTTC.

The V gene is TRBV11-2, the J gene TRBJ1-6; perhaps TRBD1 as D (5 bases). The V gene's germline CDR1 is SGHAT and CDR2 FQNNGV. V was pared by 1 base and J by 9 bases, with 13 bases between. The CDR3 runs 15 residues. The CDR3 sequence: CASSLVGDPFSPLHF. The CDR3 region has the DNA TGTGCCAGCAGCTTAGTAGGGGACCCCTTTTCACCCCTCCACTTT.

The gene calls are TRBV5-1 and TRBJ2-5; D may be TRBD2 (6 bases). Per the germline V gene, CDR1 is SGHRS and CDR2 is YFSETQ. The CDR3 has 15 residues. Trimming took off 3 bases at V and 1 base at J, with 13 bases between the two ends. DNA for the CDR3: TGCGCCAGCAGCTATGGATGGGGGGTCCAAGAGACCCAGTACTTC. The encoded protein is CASSYGWGVQETQYF.

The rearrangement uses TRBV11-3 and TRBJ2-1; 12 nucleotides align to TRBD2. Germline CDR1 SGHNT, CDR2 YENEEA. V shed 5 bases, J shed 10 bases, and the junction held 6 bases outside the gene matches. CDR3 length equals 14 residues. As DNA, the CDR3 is TGTGCCAGCAGCCTCCAGGGACTAGCGGGCGAGCAGTTCTTC. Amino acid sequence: CASSLQGLAGEQFF.

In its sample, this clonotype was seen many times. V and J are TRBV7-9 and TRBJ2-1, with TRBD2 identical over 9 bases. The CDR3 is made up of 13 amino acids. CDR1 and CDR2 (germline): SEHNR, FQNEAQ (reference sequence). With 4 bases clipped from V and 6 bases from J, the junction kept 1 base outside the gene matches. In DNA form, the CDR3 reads TGTGCCAGCAGCTCTAGCGGGGTCAATGAGCAGTTCTTC. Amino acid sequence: CASSSSGVNEQFF.

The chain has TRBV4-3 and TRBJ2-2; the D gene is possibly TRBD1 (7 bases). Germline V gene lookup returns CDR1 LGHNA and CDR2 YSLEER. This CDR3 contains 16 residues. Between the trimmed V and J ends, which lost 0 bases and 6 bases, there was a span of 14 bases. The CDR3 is CASSQDEGQRAGELFF. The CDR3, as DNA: TGCGCCAGCAGCCAAGATGAGGGACAGCGGGCCGGGGAGCTGTTTTTT.

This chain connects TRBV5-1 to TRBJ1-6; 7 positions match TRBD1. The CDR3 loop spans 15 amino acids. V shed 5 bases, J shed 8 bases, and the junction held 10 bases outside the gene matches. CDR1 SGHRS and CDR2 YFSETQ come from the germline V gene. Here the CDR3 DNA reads TGCGCCAGCAGAACAGGGGAGATGGGGGATTCACCCCTCCACTTT. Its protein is CASRTGEMGDSPLHF.

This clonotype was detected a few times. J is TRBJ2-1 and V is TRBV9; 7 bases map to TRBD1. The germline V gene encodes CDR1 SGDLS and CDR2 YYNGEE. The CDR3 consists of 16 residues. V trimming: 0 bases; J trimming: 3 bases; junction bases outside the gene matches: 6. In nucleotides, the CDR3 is TGTGCCAGCAGCGTAGGCCCACAGGGGAACTACAATGAGCAGTTCTTC. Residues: CASSVGPQGNYNEQFF. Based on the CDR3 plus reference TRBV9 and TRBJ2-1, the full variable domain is DSGVTQTPKHLITATGQRVTLRCSPRSGDLSVYWYQQSLDQGLQFLIQYYNGEERAKGNILERFSAQQFPDLHSELNLSSLELGDSALYFCASSVGPQGNYNEQFFGPGTRLTVL.

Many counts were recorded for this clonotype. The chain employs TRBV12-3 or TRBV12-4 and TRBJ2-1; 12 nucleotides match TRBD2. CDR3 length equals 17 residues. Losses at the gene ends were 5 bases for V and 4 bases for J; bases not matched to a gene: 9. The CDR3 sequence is CASSPRLAGDLYNEQFF. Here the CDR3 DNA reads TGTGCCAGCAGTCCAAGACTAGCGGGGGACCTATACAATGAGCAGTTCTTC.